This T cell receptor beta chain originates from a study of human CD8 memory T cell subsets. The study, taken as a whole, reports: Precursor exhausted T cells shared very few clonotypes with stem-like memory T cells.

The CDR3 is made up of 14 amino acids. Germline-derived CDR1 and CDR2 are MNHEY and SMNVEV (reference sequence). Scientists made TCR beta libraries using UMI-labeled 5' RACE. From the 5' RACE reads, TCRdb lists one entry per CDR3 protein and no DNA. This sample lists a few thousand distinct CDR3 sequences; its ten largest clones have 28%. As concerns this clonotype: The antigen is unknown.

V is TRBV27 and J is TRBJ1-5. The sequence was obtained from a human donor in good health. The material sequenced was CD8+ effector memory T cells (TEM) sorted from PBMCs. Subset noted: effector memory CD8 T cells, CCR7- CD45RO+ CD95+. The CDR3 spells CASSSSIRNQPQHF.